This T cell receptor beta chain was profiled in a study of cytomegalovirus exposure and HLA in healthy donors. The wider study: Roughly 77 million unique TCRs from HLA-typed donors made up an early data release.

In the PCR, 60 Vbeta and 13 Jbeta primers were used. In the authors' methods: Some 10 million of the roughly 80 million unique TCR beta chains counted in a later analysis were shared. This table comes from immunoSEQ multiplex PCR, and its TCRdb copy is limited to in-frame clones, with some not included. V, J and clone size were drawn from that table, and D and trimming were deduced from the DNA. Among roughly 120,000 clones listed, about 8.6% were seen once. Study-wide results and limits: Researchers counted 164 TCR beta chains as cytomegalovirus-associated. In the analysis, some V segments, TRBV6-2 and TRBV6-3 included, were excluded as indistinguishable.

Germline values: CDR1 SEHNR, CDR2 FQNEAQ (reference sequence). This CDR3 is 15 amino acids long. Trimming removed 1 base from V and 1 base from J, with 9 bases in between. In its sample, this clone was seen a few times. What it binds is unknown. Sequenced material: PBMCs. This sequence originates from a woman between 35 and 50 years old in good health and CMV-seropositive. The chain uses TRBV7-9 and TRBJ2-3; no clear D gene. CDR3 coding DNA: TGTGCCAGCAGCTTAGAGTCGACACGCACAGATACGCAGTATTTT. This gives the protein CASSLESTRTDTQYF.